This T cell receptor (beta chain) was sequenced for a study of T cells in Graves' hyperthyroidism and ophthalmopathy. This clonotype has ten or more counts. Antigen unknown. RNA transcripts served as the template for amplifying TCR beta CDR3 regions. Primed by the HTBI set, a first-round RT-PCR was run on the TCR CDR3. TCRdb processed the multiplex PCR reads anew with MiXCR; each CDR3 protein has one entry. The repertoire holds a few hundred thousand distinct CDR3 sequences, with 15% to 19% as singletons. V dropped 4 bases and J dropped 2 bases, with 9 bases sitting between them. This CDR3 is built from 13 residues. CDR1 and CDR2 (germline): GTSNPN, SVGIG (reference sequence). Study-wide findings and caveats: Most thyroid clonotypes expanded above 0.001 appeared in blood too.

No progression to ophthalmopathy during 18 months of follow-up defined stable disease. Subjects aged 18 to 65 presented with newly diagnosed hyperthyroidism of less than 2 months' duration. Each 10 ml fresh peripheral blood draw supplied the PBMCs. Source material: blood. The rearrangement uses TRBV30 and TRBJ1-5; D gene unclear. The TCR sequence derives from a woman in her 30s with Graves' hyperthyroidism. The CDR3 DNA reads TGTGCCTGGAACGTTGGGGGCAATCAGCCCCAGCATTTT. This codes for CAWNVGGNQPQHF.